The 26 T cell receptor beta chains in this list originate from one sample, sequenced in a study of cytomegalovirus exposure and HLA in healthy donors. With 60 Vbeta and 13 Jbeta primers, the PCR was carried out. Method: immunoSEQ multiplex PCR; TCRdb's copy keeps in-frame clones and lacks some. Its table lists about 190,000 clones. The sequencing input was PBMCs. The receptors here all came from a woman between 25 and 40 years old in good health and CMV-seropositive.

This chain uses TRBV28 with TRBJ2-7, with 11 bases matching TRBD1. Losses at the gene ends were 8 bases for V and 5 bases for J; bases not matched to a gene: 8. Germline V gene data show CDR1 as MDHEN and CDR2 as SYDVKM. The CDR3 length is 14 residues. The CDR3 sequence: CASCYWTGGDEQYF. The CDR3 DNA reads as TGTGCCAGCTGTTATTGGACAGGGGGCGACGAGCAGTACTTC.

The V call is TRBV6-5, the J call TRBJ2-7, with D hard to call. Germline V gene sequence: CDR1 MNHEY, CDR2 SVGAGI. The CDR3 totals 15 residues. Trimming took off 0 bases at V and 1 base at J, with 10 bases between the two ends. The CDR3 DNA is TGTGCCAGCAGTTACTCGGCCTACGGGTCCTACGAGCAGTACTTC. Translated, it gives CASSYSAYGSYEQYF.

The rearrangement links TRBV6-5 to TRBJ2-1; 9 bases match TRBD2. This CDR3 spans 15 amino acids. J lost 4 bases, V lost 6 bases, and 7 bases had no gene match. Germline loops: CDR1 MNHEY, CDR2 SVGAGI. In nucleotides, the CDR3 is TGTGCCAGCAGCCGAACTAGCGGGCCTTACAATGAGCAGTTCTTC. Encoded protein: CASSRTSGPYNEQFF.

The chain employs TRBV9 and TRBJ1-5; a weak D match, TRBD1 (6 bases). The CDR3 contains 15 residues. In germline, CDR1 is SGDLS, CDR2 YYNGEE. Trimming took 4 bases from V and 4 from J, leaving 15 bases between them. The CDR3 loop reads CASSPKGQLNQPQHF. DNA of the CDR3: TGTGCCAGCAGCCCGAAAGGACAGCTTAATCAGCCCCAGCATTTT.

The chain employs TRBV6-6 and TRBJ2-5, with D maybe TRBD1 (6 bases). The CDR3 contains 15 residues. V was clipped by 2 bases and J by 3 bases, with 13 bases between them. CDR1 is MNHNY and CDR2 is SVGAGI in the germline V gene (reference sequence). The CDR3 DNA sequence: TGTGCCAGCAGTTACCTCGGGACATCTAAAGAGACCCAGTACTTC. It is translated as CASSYLGTSKETQYF.

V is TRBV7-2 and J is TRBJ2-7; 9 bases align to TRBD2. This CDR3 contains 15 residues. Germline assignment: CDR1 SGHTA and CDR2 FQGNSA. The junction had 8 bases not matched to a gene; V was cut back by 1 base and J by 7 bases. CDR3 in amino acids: CASSLDSGRFREQYF. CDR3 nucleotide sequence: TGTGCCAGCAGCTTAGATAGCGGGAGATTCAGGGAGCAGTACTTC.

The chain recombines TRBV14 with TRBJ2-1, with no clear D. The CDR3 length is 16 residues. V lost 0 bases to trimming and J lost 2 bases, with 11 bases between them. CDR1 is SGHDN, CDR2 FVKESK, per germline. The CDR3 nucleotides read TGTGCCAGCAGCCAAGATCGTAGACGGGCCTACAATGAGCAGTTCTTC. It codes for CASSQDRRRAYNEQFF.

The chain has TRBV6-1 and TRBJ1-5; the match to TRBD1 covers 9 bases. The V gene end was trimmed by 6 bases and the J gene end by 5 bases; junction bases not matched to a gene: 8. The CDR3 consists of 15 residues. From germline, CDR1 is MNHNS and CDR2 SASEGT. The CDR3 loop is CASRPRDRGDQPQHF. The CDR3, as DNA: TGTGCCAGCAGACCTAGAGACAGGGGGGATCAGCCCCAGCATTTT.

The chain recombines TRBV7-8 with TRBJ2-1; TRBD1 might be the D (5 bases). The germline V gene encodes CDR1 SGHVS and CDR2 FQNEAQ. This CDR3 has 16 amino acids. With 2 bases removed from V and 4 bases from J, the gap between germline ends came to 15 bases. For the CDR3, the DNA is TGTGCCAGCAGCTTATCGGTGGGGCTGGGGTACAATGAGCAGTTCTTC. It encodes CASSLSVGLGYNEQFF. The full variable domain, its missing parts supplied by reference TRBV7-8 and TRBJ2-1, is GAGVSQSPRYKVAKRGQDVALRCDPISGHVSLFWYQQALGQGPEFLTYFQNEAQLDKSGLPSDRFFAERPEGSVSTLKIQRTQQEDSAVYLCASSLSVGLGYNEQFFGPGTRLTVL.

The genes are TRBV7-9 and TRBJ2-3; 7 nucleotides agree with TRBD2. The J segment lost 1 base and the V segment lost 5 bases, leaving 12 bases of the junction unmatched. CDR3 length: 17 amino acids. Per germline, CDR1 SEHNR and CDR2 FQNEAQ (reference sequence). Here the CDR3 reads CASSRHPSGIRTDTQYF. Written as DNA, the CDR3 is TGTGCCAGCAGCCGACATCCTAGCGGAATTCGCACAGATACGCAGTATTTT.

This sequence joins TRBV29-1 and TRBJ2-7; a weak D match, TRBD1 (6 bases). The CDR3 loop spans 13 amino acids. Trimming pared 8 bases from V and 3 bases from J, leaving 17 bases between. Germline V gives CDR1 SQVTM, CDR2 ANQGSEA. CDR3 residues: CSFRDTTDYEQYF. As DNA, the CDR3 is TGCAGCTTCCGGGACACGACGGACTACGAGCAGTACTTC.

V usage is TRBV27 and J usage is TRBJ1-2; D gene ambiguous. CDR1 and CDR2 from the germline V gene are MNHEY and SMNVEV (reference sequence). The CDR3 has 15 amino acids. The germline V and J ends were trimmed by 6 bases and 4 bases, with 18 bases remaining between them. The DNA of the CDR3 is TGTGCCAGCAGGATCCGCCAGCTAGGCGGCTATGGCTACACCTTC. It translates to CASRIRQLGGYGYTF.

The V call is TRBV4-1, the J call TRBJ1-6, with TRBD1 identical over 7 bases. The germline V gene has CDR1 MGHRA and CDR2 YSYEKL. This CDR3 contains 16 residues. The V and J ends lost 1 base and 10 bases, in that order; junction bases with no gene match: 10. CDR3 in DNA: TGCGCCAGCAGCCAAGCGCAGGGGGAGGATGGGTCACCCCTCCACTTT. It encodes CASSQAQGEDGSPLHF.

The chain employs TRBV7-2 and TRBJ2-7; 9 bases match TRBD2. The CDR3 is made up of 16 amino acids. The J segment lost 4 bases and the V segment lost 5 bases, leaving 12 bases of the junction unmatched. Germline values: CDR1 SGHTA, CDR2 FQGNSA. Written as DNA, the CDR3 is TGTGCCAGCAGCCAATGGGCGGGAGGGCCGGGGTACGAGCAGTACTTC. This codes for CASSQWAGGPGYEQYF.

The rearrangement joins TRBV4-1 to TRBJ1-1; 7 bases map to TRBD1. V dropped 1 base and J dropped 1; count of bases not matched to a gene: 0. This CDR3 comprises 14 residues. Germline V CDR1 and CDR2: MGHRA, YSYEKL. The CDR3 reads CASSQAGGNTEAFF. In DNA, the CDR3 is TGCGCCAGCAGCCAAGCAGGGGGGAACACTGAAGCTTTCTTT.

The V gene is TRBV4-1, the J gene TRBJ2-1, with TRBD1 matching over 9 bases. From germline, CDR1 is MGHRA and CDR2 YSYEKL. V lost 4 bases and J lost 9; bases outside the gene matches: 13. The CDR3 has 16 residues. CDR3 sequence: CASSLPAGTGHLEQFF. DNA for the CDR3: TGCGCCAGCAGCCTACCGGCCGGGACAGGGCATCTTGAGCAGTTCTTC.

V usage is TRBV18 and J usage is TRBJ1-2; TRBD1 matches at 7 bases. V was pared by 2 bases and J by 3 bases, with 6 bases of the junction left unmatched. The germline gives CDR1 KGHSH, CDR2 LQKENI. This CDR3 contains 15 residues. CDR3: CASSPNAGTDYGYTF. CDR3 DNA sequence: TGTGCCAGCTCACCAAACGCCGGGACAGACTATGGCTACACCTTC. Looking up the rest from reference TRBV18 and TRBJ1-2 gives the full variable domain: NAGVMQNPRHLVRRRGQEARLRCSPMKGHSHVYWYRQLPEEGLKFMVYLQKENIIDESGMPKERFSAEFPKEGPSILRIQQVVRGDSAAYFCASSPNAGTDYGYTFGSGTRLTVV.

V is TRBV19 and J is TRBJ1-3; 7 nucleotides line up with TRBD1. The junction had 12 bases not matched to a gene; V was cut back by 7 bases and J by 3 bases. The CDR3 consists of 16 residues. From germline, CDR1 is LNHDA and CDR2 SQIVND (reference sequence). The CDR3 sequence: CASTEWSGGSGNTIYF. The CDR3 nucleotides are TGTGCCAGTACCGAGTGGTCAGGGGGTAGTGGAAACACCATATATTTT.

The DNA for the CDR3 is TGTGCCAGCAATCCCCCTGGGAGCGGGAGGGGCTACGAGCAGTACTTC. This encodes CASNPPGSGRGYEQYF. The V gene is TRBV28, the J gene TRBJ2-7, with 10 bases that match TRBD2. This CDR3 has 16 residues. Germline values: CDR1 MDHEN, CDR2 SYDVKM. V was pared by 7 bases and J by 3 bases, with 12 bases of the junction left unmatched.

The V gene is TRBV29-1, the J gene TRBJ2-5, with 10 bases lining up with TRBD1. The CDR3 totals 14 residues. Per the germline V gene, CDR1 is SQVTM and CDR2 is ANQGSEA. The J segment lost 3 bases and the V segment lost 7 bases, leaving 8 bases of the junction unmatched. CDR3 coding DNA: TGCAGCGCCCGCCGCGGGACAGGGGAAGAGACCCAGTACTTC. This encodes CSARRGTGEETQYF.

The chain's CDR3 is CASSQDRAQGDTQYF. For the CDR3, the DNA is TGCGCCAGCAGCCAAGATCGGGCACAGGGGGATACGCAGTATTTT. V gene TRBV4-3 combines with J gene TRBJ2-3; 7 nucleotides agree with TRBD1. Trimming removed 0 bases from V and 6 bases from J; junction bases left unmatched: 6. The V gene's germline CDR1 is LGHNA and CDR2 YSLEER. This CDR3 spans 15 amino acids.

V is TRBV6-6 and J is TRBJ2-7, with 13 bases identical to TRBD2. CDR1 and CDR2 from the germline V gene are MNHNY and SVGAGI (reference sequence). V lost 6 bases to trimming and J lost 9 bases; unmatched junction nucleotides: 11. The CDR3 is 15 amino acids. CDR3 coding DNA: TGTGCCAGCAGGGCGAGGACTAGCGGGAGTGTCGGGCAGTACTTC. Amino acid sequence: CASRARTSGSVGQYF.

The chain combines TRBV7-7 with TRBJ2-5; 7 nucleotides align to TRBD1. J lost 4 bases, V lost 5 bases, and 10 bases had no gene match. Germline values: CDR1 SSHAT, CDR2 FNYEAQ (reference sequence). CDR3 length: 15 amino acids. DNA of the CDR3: TGTGCCAGCAGCCGGGGACAGTTTTTACGAGAGACCCAGTACTTC. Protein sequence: CASSRGQFLRETQYF.

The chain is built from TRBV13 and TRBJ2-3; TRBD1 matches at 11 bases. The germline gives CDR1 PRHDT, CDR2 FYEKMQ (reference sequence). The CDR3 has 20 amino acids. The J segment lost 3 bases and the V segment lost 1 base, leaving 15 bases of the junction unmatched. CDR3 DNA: TGTGCCAGCAGCTTAGCCCGAAGATGGGACAGGGGGGGGGAGACAGATACGCAGTATTTT. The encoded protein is CASSLARRWDRGGETDTQYF.

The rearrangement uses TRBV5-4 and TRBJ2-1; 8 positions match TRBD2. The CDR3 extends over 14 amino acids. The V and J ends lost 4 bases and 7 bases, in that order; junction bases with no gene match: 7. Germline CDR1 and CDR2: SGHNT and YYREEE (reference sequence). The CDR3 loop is CASSGGLGGNEQFF. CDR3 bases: TGTGCCAGCAGCGGGGGACTAGGGGGAAATGAGCAGTTCTTC.

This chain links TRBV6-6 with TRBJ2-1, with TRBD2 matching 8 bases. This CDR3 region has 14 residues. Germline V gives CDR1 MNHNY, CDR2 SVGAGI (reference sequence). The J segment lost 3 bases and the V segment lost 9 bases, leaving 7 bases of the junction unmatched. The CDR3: CASTGLGVYNEQFF. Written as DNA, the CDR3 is TGTGCCAGTACGGGACTAGGGGTCTACAATGAGCAGTTCTTC.